Presented here are 23 T cell receptor beta chains from one specimen sequenced in a study of T cell changes during pregnancy in multiple sclerosis. TCRdb's table, derived via immunoSEQ multiplex PCR, lists solely in-frame clones and lacks some. The sample lists around 59,000 clones, 80% to 95% occurring once. Here the sequenced sample was peripheral blood, taken in the third trimester of pregnancy. Receptors originate from a female donor in good health, enrolled as a control in a pregnancy study.

The rearrangement links TRBV15 to TRBJ1-5; 7 bases are shared with TRBD1. The CDR3 sequence is 15 residues long. V was clipped by 3 bases and J by 6 bases; unmatched bases: 8. The germline CDR1 and CDR2 sequences are LNHNV and YYDKDF (reference sequence). The CDR3 here is CATSSTGEVGQPQHF. The CDR3 bases are TGTGCCACCAGCAGTACAGGGGAGGTCGGTCAGCCCCAGCATTTT. The full variable domain, its missing parts supplied by reference TRBV15 and TRBJ1-5, is DAMVIQNPRYQVTQFGKPVTLSCSQTLNHNVMYWYQQKSSQAPKLLFHYYDKDFNNEADTPDNFQSRRPNTSFCFLDIRSPGLGDTAMYLCATSSTGEVGQPQHFGDGTRLSIL.

The gene calls are TRBV9 and TRBJ2-7, with a tentative D call TRBD2 (5 bases). The CDR3 runs to 13 residues. Trimming cost V 4 bases and J 0 bases, with 8 bases left between them. Germline loops: CDR1 SGDLS, CDR2 YYNGEE. The CDR3: CASSSGSSYEQYF. The CDR3 DNA reads TGTGCCAGCAGCTCGGGGTCCTCCTACGAGCAGTACTTC.

V and J are TRBV11-2 and TRBJ2-2; perhaps TRBD2 as D (7 bases). This CDR3 has 16 residues. CDR1 SGHAT and CDR2 FQNNGV come from the germline V gene. The V and J ends lost 2 bases and 2 bases respectively, with 12 bases between them. CDR3 protein: CASSLPWGGNTGELFF. Written as DNA, the CDR3 is TGTGCCAGCAGCTTACCTTGGGGGGGCAACACCGGGGAGCTGTTTTTT.

The chain couples TRBV10-3 to TRBJ2-5; D not resolved. This CDR3 has 12 residues. Trimming shortened V by 3 bases and J by 5 bases, and 7 bases separated the two germline ends. Germline V gene sequence: CDR1 ENHRY, CDR2 SYGVKD. CDR3 loop: CAISEQIETQYF. The CDR3 DNA reads TGTGCCATCAGTGAACAGATTGAGACCCAGTACTTC.

The V gene is TRBV6-5, the J gene TRBJ2-1; possibly TRBD2 for D (6 bases). CDR3 length equals 15 residues. The V gene lost 4 bases and the J gene lost 2 bases, with 12 bases spanning the gap. Looked up from germline, CDR1 is MNHEY and CDR2 is SVGAGI. CDR3 in amino acids: CASSSSERAYNEQFF. As DNA, the CDR3 is TGTGCCAGCAGTTCCTCTGAGCGGGCCTACAATGAGCAGTTCTTC.

This chain connects TRBV4-3 to TRBJ1-4; TRBD1 aligns across 8 bases. Trimming took 0 bases from V and 8 from J; bases not matched to a gene: 2. Germline CDR1 and CDR2: LGHNA and YSLEER. There are 14 residues in the CDR3. CDR3 sequence: CASSQDRTGEKLFF. The CDR3 bases are TGCGCCAGCAGCCAAGATCGGACAGGGGAAAAACTGTTTTTT.

The genes are TRBV6-5 and TRBJ1-2; a possible D gene is TRBD1 (6 bases). This CDR3 is built from 14 residues. V dropped 5 bases and J dropped 5 bases, with 15 bases sitting between them. CDR1 and CDR2 (germline): MNHEY, SVGAGI. The CDR3 DNA follows: TGTGCCAGCAGTGAACAAGGGGGGGGGTATGGCTACACCTTC. This translates into CASSEQGGGYGYTF.

V is TRBV6-5 and J is TRBJ1-1; 9 bases line up with TRBD1. Germline assignment: CDR1 MNHEY and CDR2 SVGAGI. V was pared by 5 bases and J by 5 bases, with 6 bases of the junction left unmatched. CDR3 length: 14 amino acids. The CDR3 coding sequence is TGTGCCAGCAGTACGACAGGGGGTGGTACTGAAGCTTTCTTT. Residues: CASSTTGGGTEAFF.

The chain combines TRBV18 with TRBJ2-3, with D perhaps matching TRBD1 (5 bases). The CDR3 covers 15 residues. Germline CDR1 KGHSH, CDR2 LQKENI. Trimming left V 6 bases short and J 1 base short, with 14 bases between. In DNA form, the CDR3 reads TGTGCCAGCTCCCCTATTCAACAGGGCACAGATACGCAGTATTTT. Translating it yields CASSPIQQGTDTQYF.

The chain has TRBV5-1 and TRBJ2-7; 9 bases agree with TRBD1. Germline CDR1 and CDR2: SGHRS and YFSETQ. V was clipped by 3 bases and J by 0 bases; unmatched bases: 4. The CDR3 is made up of 15 amino acids. The CDR3 here is CASSWGQGLSYEQYF. The CDR3 bases are TGCGCCAGCAGCTGGGGACAGGGCCTCTCCTACGAGCAGTACTTC.

This rearrangement joins TRBV19 to TRBJ1-2; possibly TRBD1 for D (5 bases). The V gene lost 4 bases and the J gene lost 4 bases, with 16 bases spanning the gap. The V gene's germline CDR1 is LNHDA and CDR2 SQIVND (reference sequence). The CDR3 sequence is 15 residues long. The CDR3 region is CASSNTQGSSYGYTF. The CDR3 bases are TGTGCCAGTAGTAACACCCAGGGTTCGAGCTATGGCTACACCTTC. Looking up the rest from reference TRBV19 and TRBJ1-2 gives the full variable domain: DGGITQSPKYLFRKEGQNVTLSCEQNLNHDAMYWYRQDPGQGLRLIYYSQIVNDFQKGDIAEGYSVSREKKESFPLTVTSAQKNPTAFYLCASSNTQGSSYGYTFGSGTRLTVV.

The chain has TRBV5-4 and TRBJ2-6; TRBD1 agrees at 9 bases. This CDR3 is 16 amino acids long. V shed 3 bases, J shed 4 bases, and the junction held 5 bases outside the gene matches. CDR1 is SGHNT, CDR2 YYREEE, per germline (reference sequence). This CDR3 is CASSSRDREGANVLTF. The CDR3 DNA reads as TGTGCCAGCAGCTCGCGGGACAGGGAAGGGGCCAACGTCCTGACTTTC.

The genes are TRBV7-2 and TRBJ2-7; 9 bases are shared with TRBD1. The V gene end was trimmed by 5 bases and the J gene end by 2 bases; junction bases not matched to a gene: 4. The CDR3 spans 14 residues. Germline loops: CDR1 SGHTA, CDR2 FQGNSA. Here the CDR3 reads CASSARDRAYEQYF. As DNA, the CDR3 is TGTGCCAGCAGCGCGAGGGACAGGGCCTACGAGCAGTACTTC.

The CDR3 reads CASILGQGESPLHF. The DNA for the CDR3 is TGTGCCAGCATTCTTGGACAGGGAGAATCACCCCTCCACTTT. The chain carries TRBV2 and TRBJ1-6, with 8 bases fitting TRBD1. There are 14 residues in the CDR3. Looked up from germline, CDR1 is SNHLY and CDR2 is FYNNEI. V shed 7 bases and J 10 bases; nucleotides not matched to a gene: 9.

This sequence joins TRBV15 and TRBJ2-5; D gene ambiguous. Germline CDR1 LNHNV, CDR2 YYDKDF (reference sequence). The CDR3 runs 12 residues. V dropped 9 bases and J dropped 3 bases, with 11 bases sitting between them. The CDR3 here is CATRSDKETQYF. Written as DNA, the CDR3 is TGTGCCACTCGAAGTGACAAAGAGACCCAGTACTTC. Based on the CDR3 plus reference TRBV15 and TRBJ2-5, the full variable domain is DAMVIQNPRYQVTQFGKPVTLSCSQTLNHNVMYWYQQKSSQAPKLLFHYYDKDFNNEADTPDNFQSRRPNTSFCFLDIRSPGLGDTAMYLCATRSDKETQYFGPGTRLLVL.

This clone appeared a single time. V gene TRBV9 combines with J gene TRBJ1-5; tentatively, D is TRBD1 (5 bases). Per germline, CDR1 SGDLS and CDR2 YYNGEE. With 3 bases removed from V and 7 bases from J, the gap between germline ends came to 11 bases. The CDR3 has 13 amino acids. The DNA of the CDR3 is TGTGCCAGCAGCGCCCAGGGTACACAGCCCCAGCATTTT. Encoded protein: CASSAQGTQPQHF.

The CDR3 bases are TGTGCCAGCAGCCAAGGACCGGGAACGGAGACCCAGTACTTC. Encoded protein: CASSQGPGTETQYF. The V call is TRBV7-3, the J call TRBJ2-5; TRBD2 is a possible D gene (5 bases). The CDR3 contains 14 residues. The V gene lost 5 bases and the J gene lost 5 bases, with 15 bases spanning the gap. Germline CDR1 reads SGHTA; CDR2 reads FQGTGA.

This clone has only one observation. This chain uses TRBV5-4 with TRBJ2-6; D perhaps matches TRBD1 (9 bases). The ends were cut back, 6 bases at V and 0 bases at J, with 22 bases in the middle. The CDR3 loop spans 19 amino acids. In germline, CDR1 is SGHNT, CDR2 YYREEE (reference sequence). CDR3 sequence (DNA): TGTGCCAGCACACGGGGGGGGACAGGGATATACTCTGGGGCCAACGTCCTGACTTTC. Amino acids: CASTRGGTGIYSGANVLTF.

This clone appeared a single time. The CDR3: CASSSPDTGELFF. In nucleotides, the CDR3 is TGTGCCAGCAGTTCCCCCGACACCGGGGAGCTGTTTTTT. The chain employs TRBV28 and TRBJ2-2; D gene ambiguous. The germline gives CDR1 MDHEN, CDR2 SYDVKM. This CDR3 region has 13 residues. Trimming cost V 4 bases and J 3 bases, with 6 bases left between them.

This chain links TRBV9 with TRBJ2-7; 9 nucleotides match TRBD1. CDR1 and CDR2 (germline): SGDLS, YYNGEE. The V gene end was trimmed by 2 bases and the J gene end by 1 base; junction bases not matched to a gene: 4. CDR3 size: 15 residues. The CDR3 DNA reads as TGTGCCAGCAGCGTTGGGACAGGGCATTCCTACGAGCAGTACTTC. Its translation is CASSVGTGHSYEQYF.

The chain carries TRBV11-3 and TRBJ2-1; D possibly corresponds to TRBD2 (7 bases). Between the trimmed V and J ends, which lost 2 bases and 4 bases, there was a span of 12 bases. CDR1 SGHNT and CDR2 YENEEA come from the germline V gene. This CDR3 region has 15 residues. The CDR3: CASSLRGGAYNEQFF. Here the CDR3 DNA reads TGTGCCAGCAGCTTAAGAGGGGGGGCTTACAATGAGCAGTTCTTC.

This clone was detected only a few times. This chain uses TRBV4-3 with TRBJ1-1; 7 bases agree with TRBD1. The CDR3 is 13 residues long. CDR1 and CDR2 from the germline V gene are LGHNA and YSLEER. The J segment lost 4 bases and the V segment lost 2 bases, leaving 1 base of the junction unmatched. As DNA, the CDR3 is TGCGCCAGCAGCCAACCAGGGGGCACTGAAGCTTTCTTT. This encodes CASSQPGGTEAFF.

The chain recombines TRBV6-1 with TRBJ1-2; no reliable D call. Germline V gene data show CDR1 as MNHNS and CDR2 as SASEGT. The CDR3 runs to 13 residues. V was shortened by 7 bases and J by 8 bases, with 17 bases between the two germline ends. The CDR3 sequence: CASTLTGVNGYTF. CDR3 sequence (DNA): TGTGCCAGCACTCTTACCGGGGTGAACGGCTACACCTTC.